This TCR beta chain was profiled in a study of human T cells and chemical hapten exposure. Study details: A patient group, mainly female, showed alopecia areata, totalis or universalis. Small volume differences among pooled libraries mainly caused per-sample TCR yield variation. Whole-study findings and limits: Versus controls, significantly more large CDR3 similarity clusters arose from expanded TCRs.

This sample's time point: pre-sensitization, week 0. Stated treatment: therapeutic diphenylcyclopropenone sensitization with weekly scalp DPC. The V gene end was trimmed by 0 bases and the J gene end by 6 bases; junction bases not matched to a gene: 11. The germline V gene has CDR1 SGHRS and CDR2 YFSETQ. The CDR3 is made up of 16 amino acids. As originally analysed: Between about 23,224 and 750,000 TCRs appeared in each sample, and the median stood at 95,638. MiXCR was run by TCRdb on the RACE reads, yielding one entry per CDR3 protein. What appears here as the V and J calls and clone size reflects TCRdb's work, not the paper's. This table has 250,000 or so distinct CDR3 sequences, roughly 8.9% appearing once. This clonotype has only a few counts. Its antigen is still unknown.

The source material was whole blood, sampled in connection with sensitization to the hapten diphenylcyclopropenone (DPC). The genes are TRBV5-1 and TRBJ2-5; 7 positions agree with TRBD2. This TCR was sampled from a woman aged 40 to 50 with alopecia areata. Some clones in this sample may be carry-over from other donors' samples. CDR3 residues: CASSLEFSGGPQTQYF. The CDR3 DNA sequence: TGCGCCAGCAGCTTGGAGTTCTCGGGAGGTCCGCAGACCCAGTACTTC. Full variable domain (remainder filled in from reference TRBV5-1 and TRBJ2-5): KAGVTQTPRYLIKTRGQQVTLSCSPISGHRSVSWYQQTPGQGLQFLFEYFSETQRNKGNFPGRFSGRQFSNSRSEMNVSTLELGDSALYLCASSLEFSGGPQTQYFGPGTRLLVL.